Presented here are 31 T cell receptor beta chains from one specimen sequenced in a study of blood T cell repertoires in COVID-19 (dated by TCRdb to the early 2020s). Receptor libraries were prepared by the immunoSEQ multiplex PCR assay. TCRdb obtained this table from immuneACCESS and retained in-frame rearrangements with V and J assigned. These tables miss some clones; where compared with another copy, unresolved V genes account for less than half of the shortfall, and the remainder is unexplained. This sample holds roughly 280,000 clones; approximately 86% were observed only once. The ten top clones hold nearly 2% of the sample. The sample consisted of peripheral blood. The receptors originated from a man aged 25 to 45 with active or convalescent COVID-19.

The V gene is TRBV7-9, the J gene TRBJ2-3; TRBD2 matches at 16 bases. With V trimmed by 5 bases and J by 2 bases, 7 bases remained unmatched. CDR1 is SEHNR, CDR2 FQNEAQ, per germline (reference sequence). The CDR3 covers 18 residues. CDR3 sequence: CASSPTGLAGGNTDTQYF. CDR3 DNA sequence: TGTGCCAGCAGCCCAACGGGACTAGCGGGGGGGAACACAGATACGCAGTATTTT. Complete variable domain (other parts from reference TRBV7-9 and TRBJ2-3): DTGVSQNPRHKITKRGQNVTFRCDPISEHNRLYWYRQTLGQGPEFLTYFQNEAQLEKSRLLSDRFSAERPKGSFSTLEIQRTEQGDSAMYLCASSPTGLAGGNTDTQYFGPGTRLTVL.

This sequence joins TRBV4-2 and TRBJ1-4, with D maybe TRBD1 (5 bases). Per germline, CDR1 LGHNA and CDR2 YNFKEQ. Deletions cut 0 bases from V and 0 bases from J, with 8 bases between. This CDR3 has 16 amino acids. CDR3 nucleotides: TGTGCCAGCAGCCAAGAAGGGGATGCAACTAATGAAAAACTGTTTTTT. The encoded protein is CASSQEGDATNEKLFF.

This clone showed up just once. V and J are TRBV6-1 and TRBJ1-2, with a tentative D call TRBD1 (5 bases). This CDR3 is 14 amino acids long. V was trimmed by 1 base and J by 4 bases, leaving 10 bases between them. Germline V gene lookup returns CDR1 MNHNS and CDR2 SASEGT. The CDR3 nucleotides read TGTGCCAGCAGTGAAGATCCGGGGGGCTATGGCTACACCTTC. This gives the protein CASSEDPGGYGYTF.

The chain combines TRBV7-9 with TRBJ2-3, with 13 bases aligning to TRBD2. Germline lookup yields CDR1 SEHNR and CDR2 FQNEAQ (reference sequence). V lost 4 bases, J lost 7 bases, and 5 bases stayed unmatched. There are 15 residues in the CDR3. CDR3: CASSSGLAGVYTQYF. Written as DNA, the CDR3 is TGTGCCAGCAGCTCAGGACTAGCGGGGGTTTATACGCAGTATTTT. The variable domain in full, with the rest retrieved from reference TRBV7-9 and TRBJ2-3, is DTGVSQNPRHKITKRGQNVTFRCDPISEHNRLYWYRQTLGQGPEFLTYFQNEAQLEKSRLLSDRFSAERPKGSFSTLEIQRTEQGDSAMYLCASSSGLAGVYTQYFGPGTRLTVL.

The CDR3 DNA reads as TGTGCCAGCAGCTTTTCTGGACAGCCAACGACAACTAATGAAAAACTGTTTTTT. Protein product: CASSFSGQPTTTNEKLFF. V is TRBV5-5 and J is TRBJ1-4; the D gene is possibly TRBD1 (6 bases). Trimming stripped 2 bases from V and 0 bases from J, with 17 bases between. CDR3 length: 18 amino acids. In germline, CDR1 is SGHKS, CDR2 YYEKEE (reference sequence).

The chain links TRBV6-5 to TRBJ1-2, with 8 bases that match TRBD1. The CDR3 runs 15 residues. Trimming at V came to 7 bases and at J to 0 bases, leaving 7 bases not matched to a gene. Germline-derived CDR1 and CDR2 are MNHEY and SVGAGI. The CDR3 loop is CASTTGQGANYGYTF. The DNA for the CDR3 is TGTGCCAGCACTACCGGACAGGGAGCTAACTATGGCTACACCTTC.

The chain joins TRBV5-6 to TRBJ2-7, with D perhaps TRBD1 (6 bases). Germline CDR1 and CDR2: SGHDT and YYEEEE. Trimming left V 5 bases short and J 6 bases short, with 18 bases between. This CDR3 has 14 amino acids. As DNA, the CDR3 is TGTGCCAGCAGGCTCGAAACAGGGCGTGGCGAGCAGTACTTC. It yields the protein CASRLETGRGEQYF.

For this clone: Compared with germline, one end of the junction differs, possibly owing to a read error. Other nucleotide sequences from this sample produce the same CDR3. The chain employs TRBV12-3 or TRBV12-4 and TRBJ2-7; TRBD1 matches at 7 bases. This CDR3 contains 13 residues. CDR3 in DNA: TGCGCCAGCAGTGACAGGGAATGGTACGAGCAGTACTTC. Translation gives CASSDREWYEQYF.

The J gene is TRBJ2-2, the V gene TRBV11-3, with D perhaps matching TRBD1 (5 bases). The CDR3 runs to 16 residues. Germline V gene data show CDR1 as SGHNT and CDR2 as YENEEA. Between the trimmed V and J ends, which lost 5 bases and 0 bases, there was a span of 13 bases. This chain's CDR3 is CASSPDWGPNTGELFF. For the CDR3, the DNA is TGTGCCAGCAGCCCTGACTGGGGCCCGAACACCGGGGAGCTGTTTTTT.

This sequence joins TRBV7-8 and TRBJ1-5; TRBD1 matches at 7 bases. With V trimmed by 5 bases and J by 11 bases, 12 bases remained unmatched. Germline CDR1 is SGHVS and CDR2 is FQNEAQ. The CDR3 loop spans 14 amino acids. The CDR3 DNA follows: TGTGCCAGCAGCAAAGCCCGACAGGGCCGCACCCAGCATTTT. Protein product: CASSKARQGRTQHF.

CDR3 sequence (DNA): TGTGCCAGTTTCACAGGGGGCGTTGGCTACACCTTC. Translating gives CASFTGGVGYTF. This chain links TRBV19 with TRBJ1-2, with 9 bases identical to TRBD1. J was trimmed by 7 bases and V by 8 bases; bases with no gene match: 5. This CDR3 has 12 amino acids. The germline gives CDR1 LNHDA, CDR2 SQIVND (reference sequence).

The chain combines TRBV5-1 with TRBJ1-4; 7 nucleotides agree with TRBD1. V gave up 4 bases and J gave up 8 bases; unmatched junction bases: 5. CDR1 SGHRS and CDR2 YFSETQ come from the germline V gene. The CDR3 loop spans 13 amino acids. CDR3 coding DNA: TGCGCCAGCAGCCCCGACAGGGTAGAAAAACTGTTTTTT. Protein product: CASSPDRVEKLFF. The whole variable domain, filled in from reference TRBV5-1 and TRBJ1-4, reads KAGVTQTPRYLIKTRGQQVTLSCSPISGHRSVSWYQQTPGQGLQFLFEYFSETQRNKGNFPGRFSGRQFSNSRSEMNVSTLELGDSALYLCASSPDRVEKLFFGSGTQLSVL.

DNA of the CDR3: TGTGCCAGCAGTTTTTTTTCTGCGTCGGAGGCTTTCTTT. The encoded protein is CASSFFSASEAFF. The chain carries TRBV27 and TRBJ1-1; unclear D gene. V lost 3 bases to trimming and J lost 11 bases, with 16 bases between them. The CDR3 is 13 residues long. Germline values: CDR1 MNHEY, CDR2 SMNVEV (reference sequence).

J is TRBJ1-1 and V is TRBV5-4, with 9 positions matching TRBD1. Germline V gives CDR1 SGHNT, CDR2 YYREEE (reference sequence). V lost 5 bases and J lost 8; bases outside the gene matches: 7. The CDR3 has 13 amino acids. The CDR3, as DNA: TGTGCCAGCAGGTCGACAGGGGGGATCGAAGCTTTCTTT. It yields the protein CASRSTGGIEAFF.

The DNA for the CDR3 is TGTGCCAGACGGGGACAGGGTAACGAGCAGTACTTC. This gives the protein CARRGQGNEQYF. The chain has TRBV2 and TRBJ2-7, with 9 bases fitting TRBD1. There are 12 residues in the CDR3. J gave up 5 bases and V 9 bases, and 5 bases lay outside the gene matches. Germline-derived CDR1 and CDR2 are SNHLY and FYNNEI.

The genes are TRBV6-5 and TRBJ1-2, with 9 positions matching TRBD1. This CDR3 has 15 amino acids. J lost 4 bases, V lost 0 bases, and 3 bases had no gene match. CDR1 MNHEY and CDR2 SVGAGI come from the germline V gene. The CDR3 loop reads CASSYSGTGSYGYTF. Written as DNA, the CDR3 is TGTGCCAGCAGTTACTCCGGGACAGGGAGCTATGGCTACACCTTC.

This sequence joins TRBV18 and TRBJ1-2; TRBD1 aligns across 11 bases. CDR1 KGHSH and CDR2 LQKENI come from the germline V gene. The CDR3 loop spans 16 amino acids. The junction had 13 bases not matched to a gene; V was cut back by 5 bases and J by 8 bases. The chain's CDR3 is CASSYSSGQGVSGYTF. CDR3 coding DNA: TGTGCCAGCTCATACTCGTCGGGACAGGGGGTTAGCGGCTACACCTTC.

The V call is TRBV7-9, the J call TRBJ1-5; weak D call: TRBD1 (5 bases). Germline assignment: CDR1 SEHNR and CDR2 FQNEAQ (reference sequence). With 4 bases removed from V and 9 bases from J, the gap between germline ends came to 10 bases. This CDR3 has 12 residues. The CDR3 nucleotides are TGTGCCAGCAGCTGGGAAAGGGGGCCCCAGCATTTT. This encodes CASSWERGPQHF.

V gene TRBV29-1 combines with J gene TRBJ2-3, with 13 bases lining up with TRBD2. The V gene end was trimmed by 5 bases and the J gene end by 1 base; junction bases not matched to a gene: 3. The CDR3 extends over 15 amino acids. Germline V gene sequence: CDR1 SQVTM, CDR2 ANQGSEA. The CDR3 here is CSVRGLAGGTDTQYF. CDR3 nucleotide sequence: TGCAGCGTTCGTGGACTAGCGGGGGGCACAGATACGCAGTATTTT.

The V gene is TRBV27, the J gene TRBJ1-2; 9 bases are shared with TRBD1. The ends lost 5 bases at V and 1 base at J; junction bases unmatched: 2. The CDR3 length is 14 residues. CDR1 is MNHEY and CDR2 is SMNVEV in the germline V gene (reference sequence). CDR3 in amino acids: CASSNRGLNYGYTF. CDR3 sequence (DNA): TGTGCCAGCAGTAACAGGGGGCTTAACTATGGCTACACCTTC.

The V and J genes are TRBV7-2 and TRBJ2-3; 7 bases agree with TRBD2. The V gene's germline CDR1 is SGHTA and CDR2 FQGNSA. The CDR3 runs to 17 residues. The V segment lost 1 base and the J segment 1 base; nucleotides outside the gene matches: 8. Here the CDR3 reads CASSLGSGGGGTDTQYF. CDR3 in DNA: TGTGCCAGCAGCTTAGGGTCCGGTGGGGGGGGCACAGATACGCAGTATTTT.

The gene calls are TRBV21-1 and TRBJ2-3; no DNA check was done on the table's D call, TRBD1. TRBV21-1 is a pseudogene locus. CDR3 length: 14 amino acids. Here the CDR3 reads CASSKEDRAYTQYF. In nucleotides, the CDR3 is TGTGCCAGCAGCAAGGAGGACAGGGCTTATACGCAGTATTTT.

The J gene is TRBJ2-1, the V gene TRBV9; 8 nucleotides line up with TRBD2. Germline assignment: CDR1 SGDLS and CDR2 YYNGEE. The CDR3 is 16 amino acids. V lost 0 bases, J lost 4 bases, and 6 bases stayed unmatched. The DNA of the CDR3 is TGTGCCAGCAGCGTAGCGATGCGGGGGGTTTACAATGAGCAGTTCTTC. Its translation is CASSVAMRGVYNEQFF.

This rearrangement joins TRBV18 to TRBJ1-1; D remains unclear. The germline V and J ends were trimmed by 6 bases and 3 bases, with 5 bases remaining between them. Germline V lookup: CDR1 KGHSH, CDR2 LQKENI. CDR3 length: 11 residues. CDR3 sequence: CASSLDTEAFF. The DNA for the CDR3 is TGTGCCAGCTCTCTAGACACTGAAGCTTTCTTT. The full variable domain, rest sourced from reference TRBV18 and TRBJ1-1, is NAGVMQNPRHLVRRRGQEARLRCSPMKGHSHVYWYRQLPEEGLKFMVYLQKENIIDESGMPKERFSAEFPKEGPSILRIQQVVRGDSAAYFCASSLDTEAFFGQGTRLTVV.

This chain uses TRBV4-2 with TRBJ1-2; possible D gene TRBD1, 5 bases. CDR1 and CDR2 from the germline V gene are LGHNA and YNFKEQ. Trimming took 3 bases from V and 6 from J, leaving 14 bases between them. The length of the CDR3 is 14 residues. The CDR3 DNA sequence: TGTGCCAGCAGCCATAGCGGGGGGGGGAATGGCTACACCTTC. It specifies CASSHSGGGNGYTF.

V and J are TRBV7-2 and TRBJ2-5, with D possibly TRBD1 on 5 matching bases. V was clipped by 5 bases and J by 7 bases, with 14 bases between them. The CDR3 has 13 amino acids. Germline CDR1 SGHTA, CDR2 FQGNSA. The CDR3 sequence is CASSVGLGGTQYF. CDR3 bases: TGTGCCAGCAGCGTGGGGCTAGGCGGGACCCAGTACTTC.

The chain is built from TRBV2 and TRBJ2-7; D is unresolved. V shed 3 bases and J shed 5 bases, with 11 bases lying between them. The CDR3 is made up of 13 amino acids. Germline values: CDR1 SNHLY, CDR2 FYNNEI. The CDR3 region is CASSDMRPHEQYF. DNA for the CDR3: TGTGCCAGCAGTGACATGAGGCCGCACGAGCAGTACTTC.

The CDR3 region has the DNA TGCGCCAGCAGCCCGGGCCCCCCGCCGGGGGAGCAGTACTTC. Its protein product is CASSPGPPPGEQYF. V gene TRBV4-3 combines with J gene TRBJ2-7, with D possibly TRBD2 on 5 matching bases. This CDR3 has 14 residues. From germline, CDR1 is LGHNA and CDR2 YSLEER. The germline V and J ends were trimmed by 4 bases and 7 bases, with 17 bases remaining between them.

The chain employs TRBV3-1 (or the pseudogene TRBV3-2) and TRBJ1-2; D uncertain. The CDR3 has 14 amino acids. V gave up 3 bases and J gave up 7 bases, with 15 bases separating them. Germline-derived CDR1 and CDR2 are LGHDT and YNNKEL (reference sequence). In nucleotides, the CDR3 is TGTGCCAGCAGCCAGAACGGGGAGGTTGGTGGCTACACCTTC. This gives the protein CASSQNGEVGGYTF.

V is TRBV10-2 and J is TRBJ1-1, with TRBD1 matching 12 bases. V gave up 6 bases and J gave up 7 bases; unmatched junction bases: 6. Germline V gene data show CDR1 as WSHSY and CDR2 as SAAADI. This CDR3 is 14 amino acids long. DNA for the CDR3: TGCGCCAGCAGCCCCGGGACAGGGGGCTATGAAGCTTTCTTT. Its translation: CASSPGTGGYEAFF.

The genes are TRBV5-5 and TRBJ2-5, with TRBD2 matching over 9 bases. The germline V gene encodes CDR1 SGHKS and CDR2 YYEKEE (reference sequence). This CDR3 has 17 amino acids. J was trimmed by 1 base and V by 0 bases; bases with no gene match: 7. The CDR3 nucleotides are TGTGCCAGCAGCTTGGAACCTGGCGGGGGGGTCCAAGAGACCCAGTACTTC. Protein product: CASSLEPGGGVQETQYF.